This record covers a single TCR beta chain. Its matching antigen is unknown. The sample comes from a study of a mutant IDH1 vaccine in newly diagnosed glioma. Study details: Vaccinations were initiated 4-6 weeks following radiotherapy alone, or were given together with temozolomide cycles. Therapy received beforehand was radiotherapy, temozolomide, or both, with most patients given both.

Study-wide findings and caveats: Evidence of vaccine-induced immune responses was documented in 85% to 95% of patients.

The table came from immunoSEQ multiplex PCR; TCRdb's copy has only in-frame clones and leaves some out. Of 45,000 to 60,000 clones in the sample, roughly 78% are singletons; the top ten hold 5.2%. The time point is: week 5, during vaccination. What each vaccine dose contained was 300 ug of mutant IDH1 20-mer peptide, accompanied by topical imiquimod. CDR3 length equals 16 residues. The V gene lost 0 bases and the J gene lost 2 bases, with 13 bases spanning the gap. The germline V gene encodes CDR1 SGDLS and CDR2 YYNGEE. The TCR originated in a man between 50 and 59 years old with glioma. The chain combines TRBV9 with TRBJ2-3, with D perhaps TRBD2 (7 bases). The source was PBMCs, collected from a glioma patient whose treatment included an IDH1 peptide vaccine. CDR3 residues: CASSVETGGLTDTQYF. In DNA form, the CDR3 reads TGTGCCAGCAGCGTAGAGACGGGGGGCCTCACAGATACGCAGTATTTT. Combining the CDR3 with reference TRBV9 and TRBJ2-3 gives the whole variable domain DSGVTQTPKHLITATGQRVTLRCSPRSGDLSVYWYQQSLDQGLQFLIQYYNGEERAKGNILERFSAQQFPDLHSELNLSSLELGDSALYFCASSVETGGLTDTQYFGPGTRLTVL.